The clone carrying this TCR beta chain showed up just a few times. This sample is part of a study of patients and donors after allogeneic stem cell transplantation. Via MiXCR, TCRdb re-called the RT-PCR reads, giving one row per CDR3 protein. The table includes 40,000 to 45,000 distinct CDR3 sequences, under 35% detected once. From germline, CDR1 is SGHAT and CDR2 FQNNGV. The CDR3 contains 16 residues. After removal of 5 bases from V and 3 bases from J, the junction contained 12 bases not matched to a gene. This receptor was taken from a human donor who was either an allogeneic HSCT recipient or a stem cell or donor lymphocyte infusion donor (not recorded which). It is not recorded whose cells these are; they may come from a transplant donor. Source material: blood, either unsorted or a sorted T cell fraction (not recorded which). The rearrangement joins TRBV11-2 to TRBJ1-2, with 7 bases aligning to TRBD1. The chain's CDR3 is CASSPIRQGEDYGYTF. The CDR3 DNA reads as TGTGCCAGCAGCCCTATCCGGCAGGGGGAGGACTATGGCTACACCTTC.